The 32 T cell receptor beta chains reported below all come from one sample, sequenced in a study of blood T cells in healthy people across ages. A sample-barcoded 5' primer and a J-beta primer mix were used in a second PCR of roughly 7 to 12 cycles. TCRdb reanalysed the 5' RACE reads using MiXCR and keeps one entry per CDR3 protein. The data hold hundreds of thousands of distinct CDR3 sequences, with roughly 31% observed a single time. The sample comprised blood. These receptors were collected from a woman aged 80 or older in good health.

Written as DNA, the CDR3 is TGCGCCAGCAGCGAACCCGGGACACAAAAAGCTTTCTTT. This codes for CASSEPGTQKAFF. The chain recombines TRBV5-1 with TRBJ1-1; D might be TRBD1 (6 bases). Germline V gene data show CDR1 as SGHRS and CDR2 as YFSETQ. Trimming took off 4 bases at V and 9 bases at J, with 16 bases between the two ends. CDR3 length: 13 residues.

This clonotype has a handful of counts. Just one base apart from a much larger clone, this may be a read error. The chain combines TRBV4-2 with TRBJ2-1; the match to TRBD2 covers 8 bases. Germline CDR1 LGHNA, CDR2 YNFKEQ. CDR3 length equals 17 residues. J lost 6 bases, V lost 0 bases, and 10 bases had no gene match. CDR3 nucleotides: TGTGCCAGCAGCCAAGATCAGGGAGCGGGGGACCGCAATGAGCAGTTCTTC. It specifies CASSQDQGAGDRNEQFF.

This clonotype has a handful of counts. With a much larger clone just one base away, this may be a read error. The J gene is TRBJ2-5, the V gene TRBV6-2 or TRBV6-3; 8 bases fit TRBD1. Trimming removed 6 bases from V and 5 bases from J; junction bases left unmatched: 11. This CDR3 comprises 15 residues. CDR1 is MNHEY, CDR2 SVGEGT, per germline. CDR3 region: CASSHGQGRGETQYF. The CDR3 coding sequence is TGTGCCAGCAGCCACGGACAGGGTAGAGGGGAGACCCAGTACTTC.

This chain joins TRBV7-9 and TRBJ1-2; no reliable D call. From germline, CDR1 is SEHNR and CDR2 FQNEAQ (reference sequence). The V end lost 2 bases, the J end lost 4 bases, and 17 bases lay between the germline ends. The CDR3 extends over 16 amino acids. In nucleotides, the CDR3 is TGTGCCAGCAGCTTAAGTCCGATGAACCGCGGCTATGGCTACACCTTC. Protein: CASSLSPMNRGYGYTF.

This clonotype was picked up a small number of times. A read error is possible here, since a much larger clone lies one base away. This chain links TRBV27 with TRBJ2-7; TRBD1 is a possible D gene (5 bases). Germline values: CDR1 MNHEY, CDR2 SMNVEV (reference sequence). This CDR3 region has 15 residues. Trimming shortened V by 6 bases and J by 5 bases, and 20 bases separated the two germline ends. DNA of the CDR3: TGTGCCAGCAGCCGTTGGGGCAGAGACTGGAACGAGCAGTACTTC. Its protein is CASSRWGRDWNEQYF.

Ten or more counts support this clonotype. CDR3 DNA: TGCGCCAGCAGCTTGGGCGTCACTTTCTCAGATACGCAGTATTTT. Protein sequence: CASSLGVTFSDTQYF. This chain uses TRBV5-1 with TRBJ2-3; D unresolved. The ends were cut back, 0 bases at V and 4 bases at J, with 12 bases in the middle. Germline V gives CDR1 SGHRS, CDR2 YFSETQ. CDR3 size: 15 residues.

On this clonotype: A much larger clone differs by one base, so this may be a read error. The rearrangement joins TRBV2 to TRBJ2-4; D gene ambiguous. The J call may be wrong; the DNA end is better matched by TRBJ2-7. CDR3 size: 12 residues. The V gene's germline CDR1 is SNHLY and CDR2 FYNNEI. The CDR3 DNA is TGTGCCAGCCGGTCTGACGCCTACGAGCAGTACTTC. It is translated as CASRSDAYEQYF.

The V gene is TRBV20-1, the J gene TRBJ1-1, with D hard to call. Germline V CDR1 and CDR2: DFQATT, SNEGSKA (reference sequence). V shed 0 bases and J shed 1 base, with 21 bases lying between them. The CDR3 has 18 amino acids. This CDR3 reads CSARDPSVVGIRNTEAFF. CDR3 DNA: TGCAGTGCTAGAGATCCCTCAGTTGTAGGGATTAGGAACACTGAAGCTTTCTTT.

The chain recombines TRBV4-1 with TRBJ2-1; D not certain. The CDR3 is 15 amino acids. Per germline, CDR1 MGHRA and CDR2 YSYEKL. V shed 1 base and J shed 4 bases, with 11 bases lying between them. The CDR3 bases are TGCGCCAGCAGCCAAGCGGAGATTGCTTACAATGAGCAGTTCTTC. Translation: CASSQAEIAYNEQFF.

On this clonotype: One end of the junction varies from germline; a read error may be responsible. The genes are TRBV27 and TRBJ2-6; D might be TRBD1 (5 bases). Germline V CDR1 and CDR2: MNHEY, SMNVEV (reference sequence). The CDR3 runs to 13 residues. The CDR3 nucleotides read TGTGCCAGCAGGAATCCTGGGGCCAACGTCGTGACTTTC. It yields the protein CASRNPGANVVTF.

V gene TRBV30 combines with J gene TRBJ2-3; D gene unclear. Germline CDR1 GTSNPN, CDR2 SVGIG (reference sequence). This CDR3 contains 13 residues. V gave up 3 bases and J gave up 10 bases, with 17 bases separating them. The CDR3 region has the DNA TGTGCCTGGAGGCCTACGAGCATGGATGCGCAGTATTTT. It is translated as CAWRPTSMDAQYF.

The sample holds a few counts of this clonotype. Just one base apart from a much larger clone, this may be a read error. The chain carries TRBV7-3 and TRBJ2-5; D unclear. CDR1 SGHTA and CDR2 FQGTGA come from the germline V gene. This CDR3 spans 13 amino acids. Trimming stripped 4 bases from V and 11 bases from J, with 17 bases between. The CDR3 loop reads CASSSYPLDEQYF. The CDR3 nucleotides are TGTGCCAGCAGCTCCTATCCGTTGGATGAGCAGTACTTC.

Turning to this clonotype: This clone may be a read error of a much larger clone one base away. CDR3 amino acids: CSARSPGLAGGGINGQFF. CDR3 sequence (DNA): TGCAGTGCTAGATCCCCGGGACTAGCGGGGGGCGGGATCAATGGGCAGTTCTTC. The chain carries TRBV20-1 and TRBJ2-1; 15 bases are a match to TRBD2. In germline, CDR1 is DFQATT, CDR2 SNEGSKA (reference sequence). This CDR3 region has 18 residues.

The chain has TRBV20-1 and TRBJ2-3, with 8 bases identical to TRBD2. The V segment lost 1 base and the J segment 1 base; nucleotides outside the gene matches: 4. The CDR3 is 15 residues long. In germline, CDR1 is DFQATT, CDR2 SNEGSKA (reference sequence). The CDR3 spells CSARAGLVGTDTQYF. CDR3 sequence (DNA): TGCAGTGCTAGAGCGGGACTAGTGGGCACAGATACGCAGTATTTT.

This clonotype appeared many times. The CDR3, as DNA: TGCAGTGCCCCTAGGAGGGCCTCTAACTATGGCTACACCTTC. Protein product: CSAPRRASNYGYTF. The chain joins TRBV20-1 to TRBJ1-2; D is uncertain. This CDR3 has 14 residues. The germline V gene encodes CDR1 DFQATT and CDR2 SNEGSKA (reference sequence). Between the trimmed V and J ends, which lost 6 bases and 0 bases, there was a span of 14 bases.

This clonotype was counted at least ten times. In DNA, the CDR3 is TGTGCCGGGTCGGTAGGTGACACTGAAGCTTTCTTT. It translates to CAGSVGDTEAFF. This rearrangement joins TRBV7-9 to TRBJ1-1, with no clear D. Germline CDR1 and CDR2: SEHNR and FQNEAQ (reference sequence). The ends were cut back, 11 bases at V and 3 bases at J, with 13 bases in the middle. The CDR3 covers 12 residues.

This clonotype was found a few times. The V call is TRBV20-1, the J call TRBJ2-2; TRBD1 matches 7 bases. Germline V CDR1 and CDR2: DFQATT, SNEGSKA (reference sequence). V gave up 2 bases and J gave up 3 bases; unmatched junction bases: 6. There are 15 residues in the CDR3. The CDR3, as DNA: TGCAGTGCTAGAACCAGGGGGTGGGACACCGGGGAGCTGTTTTTT. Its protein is CSARTRGWDTGELFF.

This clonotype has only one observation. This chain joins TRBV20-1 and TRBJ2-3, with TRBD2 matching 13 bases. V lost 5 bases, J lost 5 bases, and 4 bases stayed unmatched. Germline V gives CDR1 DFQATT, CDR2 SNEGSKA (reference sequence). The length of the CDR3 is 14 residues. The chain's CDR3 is CSAPGLAGVDTQYF. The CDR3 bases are TGCAGTGCTCCTGGACTAGCGGGAGTAGATACGCAGTATTTT.

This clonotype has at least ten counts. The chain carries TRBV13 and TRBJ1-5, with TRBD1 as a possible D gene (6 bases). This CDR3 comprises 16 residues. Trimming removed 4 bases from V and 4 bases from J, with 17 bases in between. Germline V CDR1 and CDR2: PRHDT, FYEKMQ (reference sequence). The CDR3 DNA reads TGTGCCAGCAGCTGGGGAGAGGGGGGGAGGAATCAGCCCCAGCATTTT. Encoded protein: CASSWGEGGRNQPQHF. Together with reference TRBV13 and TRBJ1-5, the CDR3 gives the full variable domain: AAGVIQSPRHLIKEKRETATLKCYPIPRHDTVYWYQQGPGQDPQFLISFYEKMQSDKGSIPDRFSAQQFSDYHSELNMSSLELGDSALYFCASSWGEGGRNQPQHFGDGTRLSIL.

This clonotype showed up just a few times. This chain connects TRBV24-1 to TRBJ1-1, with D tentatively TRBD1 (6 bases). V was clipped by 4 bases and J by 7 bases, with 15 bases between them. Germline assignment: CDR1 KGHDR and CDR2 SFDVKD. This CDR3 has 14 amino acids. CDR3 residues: CATSDSGGQFEAFF. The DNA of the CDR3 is TGTGCCACCAGTGACTCCGGAGGACAGTTTGAAGCTTTCTTT.

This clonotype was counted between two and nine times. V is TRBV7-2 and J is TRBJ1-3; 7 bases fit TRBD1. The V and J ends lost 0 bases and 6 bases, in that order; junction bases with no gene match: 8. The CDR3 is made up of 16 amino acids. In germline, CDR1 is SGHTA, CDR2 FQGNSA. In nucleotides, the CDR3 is TGTGCCAGCAGCTTAGCGCTAGACAGGGTCCTAAACACCATATATTTT. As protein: CASSLALDRVLNTIYF. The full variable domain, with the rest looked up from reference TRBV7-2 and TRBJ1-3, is GAGVSQSPSNKVTEKGKDVELRCDPISGHTALYWYRQSLGQGLEFLIYFQGNSAPDKSGLPSDRFSAERTGGSVSTLTIQRTQQEDSAVYLCASSLALDRVLNTIYFGEGSWLTVV.

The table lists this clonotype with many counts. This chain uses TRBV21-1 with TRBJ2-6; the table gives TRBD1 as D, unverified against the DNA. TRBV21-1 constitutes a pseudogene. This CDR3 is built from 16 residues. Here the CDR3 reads CASLIQGYGGANVLTF. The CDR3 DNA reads TGTGCCAGCCTTATACAGGGGTACGGTGGGGCCAACGTCCTGACTTTC.

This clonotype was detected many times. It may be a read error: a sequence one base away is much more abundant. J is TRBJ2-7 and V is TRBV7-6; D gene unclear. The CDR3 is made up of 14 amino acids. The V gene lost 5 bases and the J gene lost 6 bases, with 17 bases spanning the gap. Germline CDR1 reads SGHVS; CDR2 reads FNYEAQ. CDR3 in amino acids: CASSREADCLEQYF. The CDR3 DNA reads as TGTGCCAGCAGCCGCGAGGCAGATTGTCTCGAGCAGTACTTC.

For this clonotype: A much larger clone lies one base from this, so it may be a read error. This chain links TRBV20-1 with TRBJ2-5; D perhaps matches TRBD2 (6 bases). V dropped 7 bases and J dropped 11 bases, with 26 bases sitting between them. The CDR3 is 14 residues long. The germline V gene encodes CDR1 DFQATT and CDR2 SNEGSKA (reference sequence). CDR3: CSVGGGSFRNEQYF. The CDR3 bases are TGCAGTGTGGGAGGAGGGTCCTTCAGGAATGAGCAGTACTTC.

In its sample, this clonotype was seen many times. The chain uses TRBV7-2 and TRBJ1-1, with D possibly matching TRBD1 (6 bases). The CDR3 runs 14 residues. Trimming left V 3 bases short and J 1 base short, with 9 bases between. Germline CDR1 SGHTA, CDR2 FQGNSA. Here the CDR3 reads CASSFGQTNTEAFF. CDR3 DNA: TGTGCCAGCAGCTTCGGACAGACGAACACTGAAGCTTTCTTT.

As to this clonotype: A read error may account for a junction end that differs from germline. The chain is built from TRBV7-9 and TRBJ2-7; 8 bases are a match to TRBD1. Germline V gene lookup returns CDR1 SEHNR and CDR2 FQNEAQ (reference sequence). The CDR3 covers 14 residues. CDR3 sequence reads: CASSLTTGVHERYF. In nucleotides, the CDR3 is TGTGCCAGCAGCTTGACGACAGGGGTCCACGAGCGGTACTTC.

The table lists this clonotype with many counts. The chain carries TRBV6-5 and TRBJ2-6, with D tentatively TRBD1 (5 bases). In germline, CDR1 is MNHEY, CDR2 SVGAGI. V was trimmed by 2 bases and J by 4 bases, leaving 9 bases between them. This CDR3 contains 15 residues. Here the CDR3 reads CASSYQGSGANVLTF. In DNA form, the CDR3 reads TGTGCCAGCAGTTACCAGGGCTCAGGGGCCAACGTCCTGACTTTC.

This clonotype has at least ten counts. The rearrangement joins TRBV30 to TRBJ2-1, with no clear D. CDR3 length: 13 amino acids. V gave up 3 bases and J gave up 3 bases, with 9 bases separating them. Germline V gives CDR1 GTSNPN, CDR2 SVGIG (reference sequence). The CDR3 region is CAWRRSDYNEQFF. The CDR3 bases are TGTGCCTGGAGACGTTCTGACTACAATGAGCAGTTCTTC.

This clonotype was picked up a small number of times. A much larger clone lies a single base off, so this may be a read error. CDR3 coding DNA: TGCGCCAGCAGCGGGGGACAGGGGGTTATCGGTAGGCAGTTCTTC. Translation gives CASSGGQGVIGRQFF. The chain has TRBV5-1 and TRBJ2-1; 11 bases are shared with TRBD1. V shed 4 bases and J 12 bases; nucleotides not matched to a gene: 12. The CDR3 length is 15 residues. Germline CDR1 reads SGHRS; CDR2 reads YFSETQ. Supplemented by reference TRBV5-1 and TRBJ2-1, the full variable domain reads KAGVTQTPRYLIKTRGQQVTLSCSPISGHRSVSWYQQTPGQGLQFLFEYFSETQRNKGNFPGRFSGRQFSNSRSEMNVSTLELGDSALYLCASSGGQGVIGRQFFGPGTRLTVL.

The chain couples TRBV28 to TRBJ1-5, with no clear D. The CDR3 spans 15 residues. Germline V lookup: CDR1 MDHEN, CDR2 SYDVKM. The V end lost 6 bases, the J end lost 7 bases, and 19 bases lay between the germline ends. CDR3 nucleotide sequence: TGTGCCAGCAGAGTAGGTGGGCTGGGCTTGCAGCCCCAGCATTTT. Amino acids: CASRVGGLGLQPQHF.

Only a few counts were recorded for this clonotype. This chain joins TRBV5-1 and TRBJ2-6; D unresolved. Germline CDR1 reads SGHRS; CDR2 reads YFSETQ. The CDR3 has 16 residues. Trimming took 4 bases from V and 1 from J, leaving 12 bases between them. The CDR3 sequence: CASSIPVGSGANVLTF. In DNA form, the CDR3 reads TGCGCCAGCAGCATCCCCGTGGGTTCTGGGGCCAACGTCCTGACTTTC.

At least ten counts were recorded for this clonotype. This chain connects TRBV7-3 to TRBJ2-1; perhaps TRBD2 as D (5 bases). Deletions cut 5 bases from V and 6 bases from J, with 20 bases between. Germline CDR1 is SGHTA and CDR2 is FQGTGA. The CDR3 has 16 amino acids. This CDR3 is CASSHRGAAPFNEQFF. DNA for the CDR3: TGTGCCAGCAGCCACCGGGGAGCGGCCCCTTTCAATGAGCAGTTCTTC. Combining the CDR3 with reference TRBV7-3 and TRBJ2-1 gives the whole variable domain GAGVSQTPSNKVTEKGKYVELRCDPISGHTALYWYRQSLGQGPEFLIYFQGTGAADDSGLPNDRFFAVRPEGSVSTLKIQRTERGDSAVYLCASSHRGAAPFNEQFFGPGTRLTVL.